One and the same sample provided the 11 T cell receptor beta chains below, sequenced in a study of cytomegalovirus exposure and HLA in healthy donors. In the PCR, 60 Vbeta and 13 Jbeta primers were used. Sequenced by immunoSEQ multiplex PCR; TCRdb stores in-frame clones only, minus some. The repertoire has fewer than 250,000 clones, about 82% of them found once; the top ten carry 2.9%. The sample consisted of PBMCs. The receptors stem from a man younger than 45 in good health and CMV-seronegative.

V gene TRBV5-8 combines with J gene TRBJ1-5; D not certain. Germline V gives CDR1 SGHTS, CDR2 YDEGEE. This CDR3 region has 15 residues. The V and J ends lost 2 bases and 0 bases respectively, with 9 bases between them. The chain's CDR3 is CASSFVGSSNQPQHF. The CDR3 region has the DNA TGTGCCAGCAGCTTCGTTGGCAGTAGCAATCAGCCCCAGCATTTT.

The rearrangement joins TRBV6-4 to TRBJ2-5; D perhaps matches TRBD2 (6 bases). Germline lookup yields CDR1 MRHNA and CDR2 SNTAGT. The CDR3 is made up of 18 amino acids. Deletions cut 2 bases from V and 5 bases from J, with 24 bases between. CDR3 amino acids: CASSDRPLRRGLLETQYF. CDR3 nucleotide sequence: TGTGCCAGCAGTGACCGCCCCTTAAGGCGGGGCCTCTTGGAGACCCAGTACTTC.

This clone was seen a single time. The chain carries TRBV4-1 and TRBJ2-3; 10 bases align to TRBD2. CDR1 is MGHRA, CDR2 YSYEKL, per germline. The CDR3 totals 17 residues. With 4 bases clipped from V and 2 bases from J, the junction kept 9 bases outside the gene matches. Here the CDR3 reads CASSPPASGGHTDTQYF. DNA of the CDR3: TGCGCCAGCAGCCCACCGGCTAGCGGGGGACACACAGATACGCAGTATTTT.

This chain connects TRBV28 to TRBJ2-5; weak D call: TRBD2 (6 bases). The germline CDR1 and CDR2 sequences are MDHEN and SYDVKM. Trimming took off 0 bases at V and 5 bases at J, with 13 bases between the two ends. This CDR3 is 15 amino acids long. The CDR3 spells CASSLWGSREETQYF. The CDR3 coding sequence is TGTGCCAGCAGTTTATGGGGCTCCCGGGAGGAGACCCAGTACTTC.

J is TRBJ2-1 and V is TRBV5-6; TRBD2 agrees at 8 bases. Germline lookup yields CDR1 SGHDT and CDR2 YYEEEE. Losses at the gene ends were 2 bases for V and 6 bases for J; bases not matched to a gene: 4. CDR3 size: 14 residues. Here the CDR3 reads CASSFSGVGNEQFF. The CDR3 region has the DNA TGTGCCAGCAGCTTTAGCGGGGTGGGCAATGAGCAGTTCTTC.

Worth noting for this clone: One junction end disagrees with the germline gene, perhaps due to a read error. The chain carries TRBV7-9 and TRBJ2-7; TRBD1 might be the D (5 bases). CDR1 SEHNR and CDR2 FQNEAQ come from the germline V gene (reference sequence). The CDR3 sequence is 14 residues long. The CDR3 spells CSSSLVGQSYEQYF. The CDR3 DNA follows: TGTTCCAGCAGCTTAGTGGGGCAGTCCTACGAGCAGTACTTC.

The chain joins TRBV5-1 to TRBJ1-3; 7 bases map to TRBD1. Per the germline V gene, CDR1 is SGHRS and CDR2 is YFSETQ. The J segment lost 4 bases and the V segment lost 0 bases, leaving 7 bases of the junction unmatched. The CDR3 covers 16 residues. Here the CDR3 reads CASSLDSQGSGNTIYF. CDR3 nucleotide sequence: TGCGCCAGCAGCTTGGATTCACAGGGGTCCGGAAACACCATATATTTT.

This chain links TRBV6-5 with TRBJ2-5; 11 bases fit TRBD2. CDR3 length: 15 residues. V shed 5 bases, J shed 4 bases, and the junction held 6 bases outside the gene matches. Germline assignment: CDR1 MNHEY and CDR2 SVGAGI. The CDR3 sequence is CASSVSGGGVETQYF. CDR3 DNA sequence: TGTGCCAGCAGTGTTAGCGGGGGGGGCGTAGAGACCCAGTACTTC.

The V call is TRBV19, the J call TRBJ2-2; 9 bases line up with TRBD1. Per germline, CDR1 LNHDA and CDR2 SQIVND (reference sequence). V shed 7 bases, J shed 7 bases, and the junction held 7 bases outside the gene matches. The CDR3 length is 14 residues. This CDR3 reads CASNHRGRVGELFF. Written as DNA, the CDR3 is TGTGCCAGTAATCACAGGGGGCGAGTCGGGGAGCTGTTTTTT. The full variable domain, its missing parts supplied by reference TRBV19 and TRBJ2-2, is DGGITQSPKYLFRKEGQNVTLSCEQNLNHDAMYWYRQDPGQGLRLIYYSQIVNDFQKGDIAEGYSVSREKKESFPLTVTSAQKNPTAFYLCASNHRGRVGELFFGEGSRLTVL.

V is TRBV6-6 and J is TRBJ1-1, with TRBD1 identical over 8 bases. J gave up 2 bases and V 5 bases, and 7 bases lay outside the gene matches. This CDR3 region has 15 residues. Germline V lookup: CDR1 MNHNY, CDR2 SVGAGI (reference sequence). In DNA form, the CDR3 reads TGTGCCAGCAGTGGGTCGACAGGGGTAAACACTGAAGCTTTCTTT. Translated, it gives CASSGSTGVNTEAFF.

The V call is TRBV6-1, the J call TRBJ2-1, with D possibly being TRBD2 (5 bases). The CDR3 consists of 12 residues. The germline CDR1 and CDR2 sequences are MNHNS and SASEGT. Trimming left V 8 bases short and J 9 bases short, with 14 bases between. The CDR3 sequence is CASGEPSGEQFF. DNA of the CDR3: TGTGCCAGCGGGGAGCCGTCCGGTGAGCAGTTCTTC.